The source of this TCR beta chain is a study of OX40 agonist ivuxolimab in advanced cancers. Study-level results: Relatively little clonal expansion, among the lowest observed, appeared in partial responders at 0.1-3.0 mg/kg.

Samples were taken at baseline and on day 1 of cycles 4 and 7. This clone appeared a few times. Antigen unknown. Per the germline V gene, CDR1 is SNHLY and CDR2 is FYNNEI. The CDR3 loop spans 13 amino acids. V shed 7 bases and J shed 7 bases, with 14 bases lying between them. Sequencing was performed with immunoSEQ multiplex PCR; in TCRdb, only in-frame clones are kept and a portion is missing. Of 90,000 to 100,000 clones in the sample, roughly 80% are singletons; the top ten hold roughly 1.5%. The receptor was derived from an adult with an advanced solid tumor such as melanoma, head and neck, liver or kidney cancer. The chain recombines TRBV2 with TRBJ1-5; D perhaps matches TRBD1 (5 bases). The sample here was CD4+ or CD8+ T cells sorted from blood, taken in a trial of the OX40 agonist ivuxolimab. CDR3 nucleotide sequence: TGTGCCAGCACCGAGACAGAGAGGCAGCCCCAGCATTTT. Its protein product is CASTETERQPQHF.